This is a list of T cell receptor beta chains from one sample in a study of T-cell reconstitution after alpha-beta-depleted transplantation in children. TCRdb redid the calling of the PCR reads with MiXCR, one entry per CDR3 protein. This sample has a few hundred thousand distinct CDR3 sequences, with about 7% found just once. The material sequenced was PBMCs, taken before TCRalphabeta/CD19-depleted stem cell transplant. These receptors all stem from a boy aged 2 to 10 with acute lymphoblastic leukemia, due to receive a stem cell transplant. Each CDR3 is given with its conserved first and last residue. Fields, in order: D gene, clone size, V gene, CDR3 length, J gene, CDR3 protein, CDR3 DNA. A D gene is named only where the DNA matches it firmly. Some rows have no size entry. The others give once, few or many, or a class for an expanded clone.

d_gene: NA
abundance: many
v_gene: TRBV28
len: 17
j_gene: TRBJ2-1
CDR3aa: CASSLWLGESSYNEQFF
CDR3nt: TGTGCCAGCAGTTTGTGGCTCGGGGAGAGCTCCTACAATGAGCAGTTCTTC

d_gene: TRBD2
abundance: many
v_gene: TRBV7-2
len: 15
j_gene: TRBJ2-2
CDR3aa: CASSLELAGVGELFF
CDR3nt: TGTGCCAGCAGCTTAGAACTAGCGGGAGTCGGGGAGCTGTTTTTT

d_gene: NA
abundance: many
v_gene: TRBV15
len: 14
j_gene: TRBJ2-7
CDR3aa: CATSRVHGQGGQNF
CDR3nt: TGTGCCACCAGCAGAGTACACGGTCAAGGCGGTCAGAACTTC

d_gene: TRBD2
abundance: many
v_gene: TRBV27
len: 14
j_gene: TRBJ2-1
CDR3aa: CASGEGHSYNEQFF
CDR3nt: TGTGCCAGTGGGGAGGGCCATTCCTACAATGAGCAGTTCTTC

d_gene: TRBD1
abundance: many
v_gene: TRBV20-1
len: 18
j_gene: TRBJ2-3
CDR3aa: CSARTNTGGDVETDTQYF
CDR3nt: TGCAGTGCTAGAACAAACACAGGGGGCGATGTGGAAACAGATACGCAGTATTTT

d_gene: TRBD1
abundance: NA
v_gene: TRBV3-1
len: 18
j_gene: TRBJ2-6
CDR3aa: CTSSLQTGRYSGANVLTF
CDR3nt: TGTACCAGCAGCCTACAGACAGGGAGATACTCTGGGGCCAACGTCCTGACTTTC

d_gene: TRBD1
abundance: NA
v_gene: TRBV30
len: 14
j_gene: TRBJ1-5
CDR3aa: CAWSGDRNNQPQHF
CDR3nt: TGTGCCTGGAGTGGGGACAGAAACAATCAGCCCCAGCATTTT

d_gene: NA
abundance: few
v_gene: TRBV28
len: 12
j_gene: TRBJ2-4
CDR3aa: CASSPRGGYQYF
CDR3nt: TGTGCCAGCAGTCCCCGGGGAGGTTATCAGTACTTC

d_gene: NA
abundance: many
v_gene: TRBV2
len: 14
j_gene: TRBJ2-5
CDR3aa: CASKPDWLQETQYF
CDR3nt: TGTGCCAGCAAACCAGACTGGCTCCAAGAGACCCAGTACTTC

d_gene: TRBD2
abundance: NA
v_gene: TRBV3-1
len: 19
j_gene: TRBJ2-2
CDR3aa: CTIGSGTSGFIENTGELFF
CDR3nt: TGTACCATCGGATCCGGGACTAGCGGGTTTATTGAGAACACCGGGGAGCTGTTTTTT

d_gene: NA
abundance: many
v_gene: TRBV15
len: 15
j_gene: TRBJ1-1
CDR3aa: CATSRRQLVSTEAFF
CDR3nt: TGTGCCACCAGCAGAAGACAGTTGGTCTCCACTGAAGCTTTCTTT

d_gene: TRBD2
abundance: many
v_gene: TRBV12-3/TRBV12-4
len: 15
j_gene: TRBJ2-7
CDR3aa: CASSPQRGYVYEQYF
CDR3nt: TGTGCCAGCAGCCCCCAGCGGGGGTATGTCTACGAGCAGTACTTC

d_gene: NA
abundance: few
v_gene: TRBV30
len: 13
j_gene: TRBJ1-1
CDR3aa: CAWTFEENTEAFF
CDR3nt: TGTGCCTGGACTTTTGAGGAGAACACTGAAGCTTTCTTT

d_gene: NA
abundance: many
v_gene: TRBV29-1
len: 13
j_gene: TRBJ2-6
CDR3aa: CSVGSPGANVLTF
CDR3nt: TGCAGCGTTGGGTCGCCTGGGGCCAACGTCCTGACTTTC

d_gene: NA
abundance: NA
v_gene: TRBV29-1
len: 15
j_gene: TRBJ1-3
CDR3aa: CSIEDSGASGNTIYF
CDR3nt: TGCAGCATTGAAGATTCCGGGGCCTCTGGAAACACCATATATTTT

d_gene: NA
abundance: NA
v_gene: TRBV7-9
len: 15
j_gene: TRBJ2-5
CDR3aa: CASTGDGRPQETQYF
CDR3nt: TGTGCCAGCACTGGCGATGGTCGGCCTCAAGAGACCCAGTACTTC

d_gene: TRBD2
abundance: few
v_gene: TRBV7-6
len: 15
j_gene: TRBJ2-7
CDR3aa: CASSPTSGRAYEQYF
CDR3nt: TGTGCCAGCAGCCCGACTAGCGGGAGGGCCTACGAGCAGTACTTC

d_gene: NA
abundance: many
v_gene: TRBV4-3
len: 13
j_gene: TRBJ2-1
CDR3aa: CASRHTGGNEQFF
CDR3nt: TGCGCCAGCAGACACACGGGCGGCAATGAGCAGTTCTTC

d_gene: TRBD1
abundance: many
v_gene: TRBV4-2
len: 15
j_gene: TRBJ2-7
CDR3aa: CASSSPGTGYREQYF
CDR3nt: TGTGCCAGCAGTAGCCCCGGGACAGGGTATAGGGAGCAGTACTTC

d_gene: NA
abundance: many
v_gene: TRBV7-6
len: 15
j_gene: TRBJ2-3
CDR3aa: CASSLVGGTTDTQYF
CDR3nt: TGTGCCAGCAGCTTAGTTGGGGGGACCACAGATACGCAGTATTTT

d_gene: NA
abundance: once
v_gene: TRBV7-2
len: 10
j_gene: TRBJ1-1
CDR3aa: CASSLVEAFF
CDR3nt: TGTGCCAGCAGCTTAGTGGAAGCTTTCTTT

d_gene: NA
abundance: few
v_gene: TRBV18
len: 12
j_gene: TRBJ2-5
CDR3aa: CASSLKQETQYF
CDR3nt: TGTGCCAGCTCACTAAAACAAGAGACCCAGTACTTC

d_gene: NA
abundance: NA
v_gene: TRBV7-8
len: 15
j_gene: TRBJ1-2
CDR3aa: CASSLGSGNNYGYTF
CDR3nt: TGTGCCAGCAGCTTAGGATCCGGCAATAACTATGGCTACACCTTC

d_gene: NA
abundance: NA
v_gene: TRBV5-1
len: 14
j_gene: TRBJ2-2
CDR3aa: CASTDLPNTGELFF
CDR3nt: TGCGCCAGCACAGACCTGCCGAACACCGGGGAGCTGTTTTTT

d_gene: NA
abundance: many
v_gene: TRBV12-3/TRBV12-4
len: 12
j_gene: TRBJ2-1
CDR3aa: CASSTESRVPFF
CDR3nt: TGTGCCAGCAGTACCGAATCTAGGGTTCCGTTCTTC

d_gene: TRBD2
abundance: NA
v_gene: TRBV15
len: 18
j_gene: TRBJ2-7
CDR3aa: CATSRDLRTSGRANEQYF
CDR3nt: TGTGCCACCAGCAGAGATCTAAGGACTAGCGGGAGGGCCAACGAGCAGTACTTC

d_gene: NA
abundance: few
v_gene: TRBV28
len: 17
j_gene: TRBJ2-1
CDR3aa: CASSLSKLGSSYNEQFF
CDR3nt: TGTGCCAGCAGTTTAAGTAAACTGGGAAGCTCCTACAATGAGCAGTTCTTC

d_gene: NA
abundance: NA
v_gene: TRBV12-3/TRBV12-4
len: 17
j_gene: TRBJ1-3
CDR3aa: CASSLDRVPGSGNTIYF
CDR3nt: TGTGCCAGCAGTTTAGATCGAGTCCCAGGATCTGGAAACACCATATATTTT

d_gene: TRBD1
abundance: NA
v_gene: TRBV30
len: 13
j_gene: TRBJ2-7
CDR3aa: CAWSVQGAYEQYF
CDR3nt: TGTGCCTGGAGTGTTCAGGGGGCCTACGAGCAGTACTTC

d_gene: NA
abundance: NA
v_gene: TRBV6-1
len: 13
j_gene: TRBJ2-1
CDR3aa: CASSSSLGGAQFF
CDR3nt: TGTGCCAGCAGCAGCAGCCTGGGGGGCGCGCAGTTCTTC

d_gene: NA
abundance: many
v_gene: TRBV29-1
len: 13
j_gene: TRBJ1-1
CDR3aa: CSVRTGGGTEAFF
CDR3nt: TGCAGCGTACGGACGGGAGGGGGTACTGAAGCTTTCTTT

d_gene: NA
abundance: many
v_gene: TRBV29-1
len: 12
j_gene: TRBJ2-7
CDR3aa: CSVDAGFREQYF
CDR3nt: TGCAGCGTTGATGCAGGGTTCCGCGAGCAGTACTTC

d_gene: NA
abundance: NA
v_gene: TRBV14
len: 16
j_gene: TRBJ2-7
CDR3aa: CASSRRKLGYSYEQYF
CDR3nt: TGTGCCAGCAGCCGCCGAAAACTGGGCTACTCCTACGAGCAGTACTTC

d_gene: NA
abundance: many
v_gene: TRBV6-2/TRBV6-3
len: 13
j_gene: TRBJ2-1
CDR3aa: CASRGSSYNEQFF
CDR3nt: TGTGCCAGCCGGGGTAGCTCCTACAATGAGCAGTTCTTC

d_gene: NA
abundance: many
v_gene: TRBV12-3/TRBV12-4
len: 13
j_gene: TRBJ1-3
CDR3aa: CASTNPPGNTIYF
CDR3nt: TGTGCCAGCACCAACCCTCCTGGAAACACCATATATTTT

d_gene: NA
abundance: many
v_gene: TRBV28
len: 13
j_gene: TRBJ2-1
CDR3aa: CASGVSSYNEQFF
CDR3nt: TGTGCCAGTGGGGTAAGCTCCTACAATGAGCAGTTCTTC

d_gene: NA
abundance: few
v_gene: TRBV27
len: 13
j_gene: TRBJ2-5
CDR3aa: CASRTQNKETQYF
CDR3nt: TGTGCCAGCAGAACTCAAAACAAAGAGACCCAGTACTTC

d_gene: NA
abundance: many
v_gene: TRBV5-4
len: 13
j_gene: TRBJ2-2
CDR3aa: CASSFKDTGELFF
CDR3nt: TGTGCCAGCAGCTTTAAGGACACCGGGGAGCTGTTTTTT

d_gene: NA
abundance: many
v_gene: TRBV9
len: 13
j_gene: TRBJ2-2
CDR3aa: CAGPRAGTGELFF
CDR3nt: TGTGCCGGTCCGAGGGCAGGGACCGGGGAGCTGTTTTTT

d_gene: NA
abundance: few
v_gene: TRBV7-6
len: 17
j_gene: TRBJ1-3
CDR3aa: CASSWEGPSSSGNTIYF
CDR3nt: TGTGCCAGCAGCTGGGAGGGACCGTCGTCCTCTGGAAACACCATATATTTT

d_gene: NA
abundance: NA
v_gene: TRBV27
len: 14
j_gene: TRBJ2-1
CDR3aa: CASSLAGWGNEQFF
CDR3nt: TGTGCCAGCAGTTTAGCGGGTTGGGGCAATGAGCAGTTCTTC

d_gene: TRBD2
abundance: NA
v_gene: TRBV28
len: 17
j_gene: TRBJ2-1
CDR3aa: CASSSRLLQRGFYEQFF
CDR3nt: TGTGCCAGCAGTTCCCGTCTTCTACAGCGGGGGTTCTATGAGCAGTTCTTC

d_gene: NA
abundance: few
v_gene: TRBV30
len: 12
j_gene: TRBJ1-4
CDR3aa: CAWNPTSEKLFF
CDR3nt: TGTGCCTGGAACCCCACGAGTGAAAAACTGTTTTTT

d_gene: NA
abundance: many
v_gene: TRBV5-1
len: 15
j_gene: TRBJ2-2
CDR3aa: CASSRKQGLTGELFF
CDR3nt: TGCGCCAGCAGCCGAAAACAGGGCCTCACCGGGGAGCTGTTTTTT

d_gene: NA
abundance: many
v_gene: TRBV2
len: 12
j_gene: TRBJ1-6
CDR3aa: CASSGQNSPLHF
CDR3nt: TGTGCCAGCAGTGGTCAGAATTCACCCCTCCACTTT

d_gene: TRBD2
abundance: few
v_gene: TRBV5-1
len: 14
j_gene: TRBJ2-4
CDR3aa: CASSSASGGRNQYF
CDR3nt: TGCGCCAGCAGTTCTGCTAGCGGGGGCCGTAATCAGTACTTC

d_gene: NA
abundance: NA
v_gene: TRBV28
len: 12
j_gene: TRBJ2-2
CDR3aa: CASRSGGGELFF
CDR3nt: TGTGCCAGCAGATCCGGGGGCGGGGAGCTGTTTTTT

d_gene: NA
abundance: few
v_gene: TRBV20-1
len: 13
j_gene: TRBJ1-2
CDR3aa: CSATRTGSYGYTF
CDR3nt: TGCAGTGCTACCCGGACGGGAAGCTATGGCTACACCTTC

d_gene: TRBD1
abundance: few
v_gene: TRBV10-3
len: 16
j_gene: TRBJ1-2
CDR3aa: CAIRDGTGPLSYGYTF
CDR3nt: TGTGCCATCAGGGACGGGACAGGGCCGCTTTCTTATGGCTACACCTTC

d_gene: NA
abundance: many
v_gene: TRBV21-1
len: 12
j_gene: TRBJ2-7
CDR3aa: CASSKANYEQYF
CDR3nt: TGTGCCAGCAGCAAAGCGAACTACGAGCAGTACTTC

d_gene: NA
abundance: many
v_gene: TRBV28
len: 13
j_gene: TRBJ2-3
CDR3aa: CASSLSSLDTQYF
CDR3nt: TGTGCCAGCAGTTTATCTAGCCTAGATACGCAGTATTTT

d_gene: TRBD1
abundance: many
v_gene: TRBV4-3
len: 14
j_gene: TRBJ1-5
CDR3aa: CASSPGQGNQPQHF
CDR3nt: TGCGCCAGCAGCCCGGGACAGGGAAATCAGCCCCAGCATTTT

d_gene: TRBD2
abundance: few
v_gene: TRBV11-2
len: 13
j_gene: TRBJ2-7
CDR3aa: CASSGGRSYEQYF
CDR3nt: TGTGCCAGCAGTGGCGGGAGGTCCTACGAGCAGTACTTC

d_gene: NA
abundance: NA
v_gene: TRBV7-2
len: 13
j_gene: TRBJ1-5
CDR3aa: CASSLMQFQPQHF
CDR3nt: TGTGCCAGCAGCTTAATGCAGTTTCAACCCCAGCATTTT

d_gene: NA
abundance: many
v_gene: TRBV12-3/TRBV12-4
len: 18
j_gene: TRBJ1-1
CDR3aa: CASSSGSWLQEGGTEAFF
CDR3nt: TGTGCCAGCAGTTCCGGTTCATGGCTACAGGAGGGGGGAACTGAAGCTTTCTTT

d_gene: NA
abundance: NA
v_gene: TRBV7-2
len: 13
j_gene: TRBJ2-7
CDR3aa: CASSLGGRYEQYF
CDR3nt: TGTGCCAGCAGCTTAGGAGGGCGCTACGAGCAGTACTTC